This TCR beta chain was retrieved from a study of regulatory T cells in long-lasting Graves disease. The V gene end was trimmed by 6 bases and the J gene end by 3 bases; junction bases not matched to a gene: 11. Germline values: CDR1 SEHNR, CDR2 FQNEAQ (reference sequence). This CDR3 contains 17 residues. Documented time point: newly diagnosed GD, antithyroid drugs for less than 3 months. After RNA was extracted from PBMCs, the TCR library was made from it. Collection of peripheral blood (approximately 9 milliliters) was done using EDTA tubes. CDR3 regions were amplified by Arm-PCR using iRepertoire HTBI primers to build TCR beta libraries. TCRdb used MiXCR to reprocess the multiplex PCR reads, holding one entry per CDR3 protein. The sample comprises around 480,000 distinct CDR3 sequences, 15% to 20% of which are singletons, and 25% rests with the top ten. The same sample was also used in a study of T cells in Graves' hyperthyroidism and ophthalmopathy. This second report adds: TCR CDR3 underwent first-round RT-PCR with the HTBI primer set.

This receptor was taken from a woman aged 40-65 years with Graves disease. The rearrangement links TRBV7-9 to TRBJ1-1, with 12 bases identical to TRBD1. Source: peripheral blood mononuclear cells (PBMCs), taken at new diagnosis, from a patient treated with antithyroid drugs. CDR3 region: CASRLPGQGALHTEAFF. CDR3 DNA: TGTGCCAGCAGGTTACCGGGACAGGGGGCTTTGCACACTGAAGCTTTCTTT.